This TCR beta chain was identified during a study of T cell responses to AZD1222 COVID-19 vaccine. Method: immunoSEQ multiplex PCR; TCRdb's copy keeps in-frame clones and lacks some. Found here are some 55,000 clones, roughly 85% of them singletons; the top ten hold roughly 4%. Comments on this clone: What it recognizes is unknown.

The CDR3 is 15 residues long. Germline CDR1 reads LGHDT; CDR2 reads YNNKEL (reference sequence). With 4 bases clipped from V and 3 bases from J, the junction kept 8 bases outside the gene matches. Study observations and caveats: The number of AZD1222 recipients seropositive at baseline was only 5 to 7.

The sequenced sample was peripheral blood, obtained on day 0 of AZD1222 vaccination. The clonotype was recovered from an adult in good health. The chain has TRBV3-1 (or the pseudogene TRBV3-2) and TRBJ1-2; 7 nucleotides agree with TRBD1. CDR3 region: CASSPLNRGDYGYTF. The CDR3, as DNA: TGTGCCAGCAGCCCGCTTAACAGGGGAGACTATGGCTACACCTTC.